This T cell receptor beta chain originates from a study of T cell responses to AZD1222 COVID-19 vaccine. This table comes from immunoSEQ multiplex PCR, and its TCRdb copy is limited to in-frame clones, with some not included. Here the sample spans about 75,000 clones, around 90% being singletons. Combined were second doses at about 4 or about 12 weeks. The study, taken as a whole, reports: Repertoires were obtained solely post-peak T cell response. Only six AZD1222 recipients tested seropositive at baseline.

With regard to this clone: Its antigen remains unknown. A clone one base away is much larger, so this may be a read error.

Source: peripheral blood, taken 28 days after the second AZD1222 dose. This receptor was obtained from an adult who received the AZD1222 COVID-19 vaccine.

The CDR3 spells CASSFRGNQPQHF. The CDR3 DNA sequence: TGTGCCAGCAGCTTCAGGGGCAATCAGCCCCAGCATTTT. This chain uses TRBV7-2 with TRBJ1-5, with D possibly matching TRBD1 (5 bases). The ends were cut back, 3 bases at V and 2 bases at J, with 5 bases in the middle. Germline V CDR1 and CDR2: SGHTA, FQGNSA. The CDR3 length is 13 residues.